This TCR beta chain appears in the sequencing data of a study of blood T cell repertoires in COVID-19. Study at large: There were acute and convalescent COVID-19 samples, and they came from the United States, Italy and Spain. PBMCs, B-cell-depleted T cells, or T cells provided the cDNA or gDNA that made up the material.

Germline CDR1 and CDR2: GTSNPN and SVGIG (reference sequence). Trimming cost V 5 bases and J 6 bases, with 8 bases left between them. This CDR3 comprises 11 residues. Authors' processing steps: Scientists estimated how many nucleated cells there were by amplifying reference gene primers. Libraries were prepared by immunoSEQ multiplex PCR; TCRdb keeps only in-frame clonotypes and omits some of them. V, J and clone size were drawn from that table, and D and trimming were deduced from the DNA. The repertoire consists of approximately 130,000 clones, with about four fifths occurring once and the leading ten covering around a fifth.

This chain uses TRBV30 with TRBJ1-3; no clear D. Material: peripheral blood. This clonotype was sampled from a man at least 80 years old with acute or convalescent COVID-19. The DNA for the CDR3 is TGTGCCTGGCAAAGAGAAAACACCATATATTTT. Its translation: CAWQRENTIYF.